This entry lists 19 T cell receptor beta chains sequenced from one sample in a study of response to subunit inactivated influenza vaccine. TCRdb re-analysed the RT-PCR reads in MiXCR, keeping a single row per CDR3 protein. The sample shows about 700,000 distinct CDR3 sequences, more than 11% of them seen only once. The sequencing here drew on PBMCs from blood, taken approximately 15 days before vaccination. The receptor set was obtained from a man aged 45-60 years who received an inactivated influenza vaccine.

This clonotype came up a few times. The gene calls are TRBV28 and TRBJ1-3; TRBD1 aligns across 7 bases. Trimming at V came to 6 bases and at J to 9 bases, leaving 17 bases not matched to a gene. CDR1 and CDR2 (germline): MDHEN, SYDVKM. This CDR3 comprises 16 residues. CDR3 bases: TGTGCCAGCAGCTCAAGGACAGGCTTTTCCTCCGGCACCATATATTTT. This sequence encodes CASSSRTGFSSGTIYF.

This clonotype showed up just a few times. The rearrangement joins TRBV10-3 to TRBJ2-1; TRBD2 matches 12 bases. Trimming cost V 5 bases and J 6 bases; bases outside gene matches: 8. The CDR3 loop spans 16 amino acids. The V gene's germline CDR1 is ENHRY and CDR2 SYGVKD. In DNA form, the CDR3 reads TGTGCCATCAGTCTGGCGACTAGCGGGAGTTTCAATGAGCAGTTCTTC. Its translation is CAISLATSGSFNEQFF.

The rearrangement joins TRBV20-1 to TRBJ2-1, with D possibly TRBD2 on 7 matching bases. V lost 8 bases, J lost 5 bases, and 19 bases lay in between. CDR3 length: 14 residues. CDR1 is DFQATT and CDR2 is SNEGSKA in the germline V gene (reference sequence). CDR3 amino acids: CSLWTAGRDNEQFF. As DNA, the CDR3 is TGCAGTTTGTGGACAGCGGGACGAGACAATGAGCAGTTCTTC.

The table lists this clonotype with many counts. The CDR3 nucleotides read TGCAGTGCGCTAGCGGTTAACACAGATACGCAGTATTTT. It encodes CSALAVNTDTQYF. The rearrangement links TRBV20-1 to TRBJ2-3; TRBD2 matches at 7 bases. This CDR3 has 13 residues. Germline V gives CDR1 DFQATT, CDR2 SNEGSKA (reference sequence). V shed 6 bases, J shed 2 bases, and the junction held 5 bases outside the gene matches.

The V gene is TRBV6-1, the J gene TRBJ2-7; 8 bases fit TRBD1. From germline, CDR1 is MNHNS and CDR2 SASEGT. The CDR3 loop spans 15 amino acids. Unmatched junction bases numbered 9, after V lost 8 bases and J lost 0 bases. CDR3 in amino acids: CASRRTGRNSYEQYF. The CDR3 DNA reads TGTGCCAGCCGCAGGACAGGGAGAAACTCCTACGAGCAGTACTTC.

This clonotype came up many times. The chain recombines TRBV5-1 with TRBJ2-1, with TRBD2 as a possible D gene (5 bases). The length of the CDR3 is 17 residues. V lost 0 bases and J 9 bases, leaving 22 bases between the germline ends. CDR1 SGHRS and CDR2 YFSETQ come from the germline V gene. The CDR3 DNA is TGCGCCAGCAGCTTGGGGTCGGGAAGAATGATAGGCGGTGAGCAGTTCTTC. Translation gives CASSLGSGRMIGGEQFF.

The table lists this clonotype with a few counts. V and J are TRBV7-2 and TRBJ1-1; D may be TRBD1 (5 bases). V lost 8 bases and J lost 1, with 11 bases in between. Germline CDR1 is SGHTA and CDR2 is FQGNSA. This CDR3 spans 13 amino acids. The CDR3 bases are TGTGCCAGCGCAAACCAGGGGAACACTGAAGCTTTCTTT. Amino acids: CASANQGNTEAFF.

The chain joins TRBV5-1 to TRBJ2-7, with 7 bases matching TRBD1. The V gene's germline CDR1 is SGHRS and CDR2 YFSETQ. V was pared by 1 base and J by 2 bases, with 3 bases of the junction left unmatched. The CDR3 totals 14 residues. This CDR3 reads CASSLRGQAYEQYF. DNA of the CDR3: TGCGCCAGCAGCTTGAGAGGACAGGCCTACGAGCAGTACTTC.

This clonotype has only a few counts. This chain uses TRBV29-1 with TRBJ1-1; TRBD1 might be the D (6 bases). Trimming took off 1 base at V and 1 base at J, with 10 bases between the two ends. The CDR3 has 14 residues. Per germline, CDR1 SQVTM and CDR2 ANQGSEA. CDR3 nucleotides: TGCAGCGTTGAAGGTCGGACAGCGAACACTGAAGCTTTCTTT. Amino acid sequence: CSVEGRTANTEAFF.

This chain uses TRBV7-6 with TRBJ2-7; 9 bases agree with TRBD2. The germline CDR1 and CDR2 sequences are SGHVS and FNYEAQ. This CDR3 has 17 amino acids. The V gene end was trimmed by 4 bases and the J gene end by 0 bases; junction bases not matched to a gene: 10. The CDR3 DNA reads as TGTGCCAGCAGCTCCAGACCATCTAGCGGGAACTCCTACGAGCAGTACTTC. It encodes CASSSRPSSGNSYEQYF.

The chain joins TRBV5-1 to TRBJ2-6, with 8 bases fitting TRBD1. Germline CDR1 and CDR2: SGHRS and YFSETQ. The CDR3 loop spans 18 amino acids. J lost 0 bases, V lost 4 bases, and 9 bases had no gene match. The CDR3 region has the DNA TGCGCCAGCAGCGGGGGAGGACAGGGAGTCTCTGGGGCCAACGTCCTGACTTTC. It specifies CASSGGGQGVSGANVLTF.

This chain links TRBV27 with TRBJ1-4; weak D call: TRBD1 (5 bases). Germline-derived CDR1 and CDR2 are MNHEY and SMNVEV (reference sequence). V was pared by 2 bases and J by 11 bases, with 12 bases between. CDR3 size: 13 residues. The CDR3, as DNA: TGTGCCAGCAGTTTACTCCGGGGACGGAAACTGTTTTTT. It yields the protein CASSLLRGRKLFF.

This clonotype was seen a handful of times. V gene TRBV29-1 combines with J gene TRBJ1-3; D unclear. V was clipped by 5 bases and J by 1 base, with 6 bases between them. This CDR3 spans 12 amino acids. Germline CDR1 and CDR2: SQVTM and ANQGSEA. This chain's CDR3 is CSVYSSGNTIYF. Written as DNA, the CDR3 is TGCAGCGTTTACAGTTCTGGAAACACCATATATTTT.

J is TRBJ2-2 and V is TRBV24-1; possibly TRBD1 for D (6 bases). V lost 2 bases, J lost 7 bases, and 13 bases lay in between. This CDR3 is 15 amino acids long. CDR1 is KGHDR, CDR2 SFDVKD, per germline. CDR3 protein: CATSDWGQGDGELFF. CDR3 bases: TGTGCCACCAGTGATTGGGGGCAGGGTGACGGGGAGCTGTTTTTT.

This clonotype was counted between two and nine times. The chain links TRBV29-1 to TRBJ2-1; 7 nucleotides line up with TRBD2. The CDR3 is 13 amino acids. Germline V gene lookup returns CDR1 SQVTM and CDR2 ANQGSEA. Trimming at V came to 5 bases and at J to 2 bases, leaving 3 bases not matched to a gene. The chain's CDR3 is CSVTSGAYNEQFF. The DNA of the CDR3 is TGCAGCGTTACCAGCGGGGCCTACAATGAGCAGTTCTTC.

V usage is TRBV3-1 and J usage is TRBJ1-1; no clear D. CDR3 length: 15 amino acids. Germline V gene sequence: CDR1 LGHDT, CDR2 YNNKEL (reference sequence). The ends were cut back, 3 bases at V and 2 bases at J, with 13 bases in the middle. The CDR3 DNA reads TGTGCCAGCAGCCAGCTCGGACGGATAAACACTGAAGCTTTCTTT. The encoded protein is CASSQLGRINTEAFF. Drawing the rest from reference TRBV3-1 and TRBJ1-1, the complete variable domain is DTAVSQTPKYLVTQMGNDKSIKCEQNLGHDTMYWYKQDSKKFLKIMFSYNNKELIINETVPNRFSPKSPDKAHLNLHINSLELGDSAVYFCASSQLGRINTEAFFGQGTRLTVV.

This chain joins TRBV24-1 and TRBJ2-1; tentative D call: TRBD2 (6 bases). The CDR3 loop spans 17 amino acids. Germline V gene data show CDR1 as KGHDR and CDR2 as SFDVKD. Trimming removed 1 base at V and 0 bases at J, with 12 bases between. The CDR3 DNA reads as TGTGCCACCAGTGATTTTGGCGGGAAGTTCTCCTACAATGAGCAGTTCTTC. Translation: CATSDFGGKFSYNEQFF.

The chain combines TRBV28 with TRBJ1-3; no definite D call. CDR3 length: 14 amino acids. Germline assignment: CDR1 MDHEN and CDR2 SYDVKM. V was trimmed by 1 base and J by 7 bases, leaving 11 bases between them. CDR3 loop: CASSLLVGSNTIYF. DNA of the CDR3: TGTGCCAGCAGTTTATTGGTGGGTAGTAACACCATATATTTT.

The chain combines TRBV6-5 with TRBJ2-1, with D possibly being TRBD2 (6 bases). The CDR3 runs 17 residues. V gave up 4 bases and J gave up 8 bases, with 24 bases separating them. Germline CDR1 and CDR2: MNHEY and SVGAGI. This CDR3 is CASSSQRRVNVRDEQFF. CDR3 sequence (DNA): TGTGCCAGCAGTTCACAGCGGAGGGTGAACGTGAGGGATGAGCAGTTCTTC.